Sequencing of this T cell receptor (beta chain) was carried out in a study of CDR3 diversity in severe acne. Germline V CDR1 and CDR2: SGHVS, FQNEAQ. The CDR3 runs to 14 residues. On this clonotype: One end of the junction fails to match germline, which may point to a read error.

One entry per CDR3 protein results from TCRdb running MiXCR on the PCR reads. The table has more than 70,000 distinct CDR3 sequences, under 55% seen once. Sequencing was performed on blood. This chain uses TRBV7-8 with TRBJ1-2, with 7 bases fitting TRBD1. This TCR came from a male donor with severe acne vulgaris. In nucleotides, the CDR3 is TGTGCCAGCAGCTTAGAAGGATTTAGTGAGGGGGCGCAGTTC. Translated: CASSLEGFSEGAQF.